This T cell receptor (beta chain) was profiled in a study of blood T cell dynamics during melanoma immunotherapy (dated by TCRdb to between 2020 and 2021). Looking at the study overall: The patients had metastatic melanoma and were given first-line pembrolizumab or nivolumab plus ipilimumab as standard of care in the United Kingdom. Peripheral T cell receptor repertoires of metastatic melanoma patients were profiled before and after one cycle of checkpoint inhibitor therapy to find early correlates of response. The training cohort consisted of consecutive patients, while an additional independent group of patients from the same centre was pooled to form an external validation set.

Results and caveats for the whole study, not just this receptor: The relatively small sample size was acknowledged as potentially limiting generalization of the results. Whether the T cell clones driving repertoire changes were melanoma-specific or reflected general immune activation could not be determined in the study. A bifurcated reorganization of the PBMC repertoire at W3, with increased clonality or increased diversity, was observed in patients who later achieved disease control, unlike in progressors.

The time point label corresponds to: pre-treatment baseline. Blood was sampled before treatment (T0) and at week 3 (W3), after the first cycle of checkpoint blockade. Except for a couple of patients with rapid clinical progression, response was assessed 12 weeks after the first infusion by RECIST 1.1; disease control meant complete response, partial response or stable disease. Any patient who had received prior systemic cancer treatment, was on concomitant immunosuppressant therapy or had synchronous other active malignancies was excluded. TCR beta was sequenced in both bulk PBMC and plasma cell-free DNA in order to track circulating cells as well as T cell turnover. PBMC were isolated from blood with Lymphoprep and SepMate tubes, followed by red cell lysis. DNA from PBMC and sorted T cell subsets was extracted with QIAamp DNA Blood Mini kits. As to this clone: This clone's antigen is unknown. Base-call qualities are not available, and no considerably larger clone is one nucleotide away.

For every bulk PBMC sample, a fixed 350 ng of DNA was loaded. TCR beta CDR3 sequences were amplified from genomic DNA using the immunoSEQ TCRb Assay kit according to manufacturer instructions. The KAPA Library Quantification Kit for Illumina platforms was used to quantify pooled libraries by qPCR. Sequencing of the pooled libraries was done on an Illumina NextSeq 500, with clustering at roughly 0.6-1.1 pM. Concerning the study's data processing: Analysis of the TCR data relied on immunoSEQ ANALYZER and the R LymphoSeq package. A rearrangement efficiency score was calculated as productive divided by the sum of productive and non-productive CDR3 sequences. Clonality was measured with the Gini coefficient and diversity with the Renyi index at alpha=1, compared pairwise between timepoints within each patient. In LymphoSeq, clonal relatedness was computed with an edit distance of 3 and repertoire similarity was computed with the Bhattacharyya coefficient. To classify response, a linear discriminant analysis based on week-3 changes in clonality and diversity was built using the R MASS and caret packages. In its TCRdb copy, this immuneACCESS table keeps in-frame sequences only and misses some clones. Where compared with another copy, unresolved V genes explain less than half of these, and the others have no known cause. Clone size and the V and J calls come from that table; the DNA yielded D and trimming. The sample table holds approximately 15,000 clones, of which 75% to 85% were seen once. The leading ten clones occupy under 9% of the sample.

The clonotype was recovered from a human donor with melanoma. The specimen was blood, collected from a patient treated with checkpoint blockade.

For the CDR3, the sequence is CASSQGGSREEYF. The DNA is TGTGCCAGCTCACAGGGTGGGTCCCGAGAGGAGTACTTC. This sequence uses TRBV18 and TRBJ2-7, with no confidently assigned D gene. The germline V gene supplies CDR1 KGHSH and CDR2 LQKENI. V is pared back by 4 bases and J by 11 bases, with 18 bases lying between the germline termini. Taken from cysteine to phenylalanine, the CDR3 has 13 residues. CDR3 DNA is the only sequence kept; it has 39 bases, read in frame from the first base.